These 10 T cell receptor beta chains share one sample of origin, sequenced in a study of blood T cell repertoires in COVID-19. Some clones are missing from TCRdb's copy, which holds only in-frame ones; the method was immunoSEQ multiplex PCR. The sample lists roughly 190,000 clones; 86% were seen once. Sequenced input: peripheral blood. These receptors came from a man between 65 and 85 years old with acute or convalescent COVID-19.

V and J are TRBV5-1 and TRBJ1-2, with D perhaps matching TRBD1 (6 bases). Germline values: CDR1 SGHRS, CDR2 YFSETQ. V shed 7 bases and J shed 8 bases, with 24 bases lying between them. The CDR3 sequence is 15 residues long. CDR3 loop: CASYQIPDSSLGYTF. The CDR3 DNA reads TGCGCCAGCTATCAAATCCCGGACAGCTCTCTGGGCTACACCTTC.

This chain's CDR3 is CASSPIRDSGYTF. The CDR3 nucleotides read TGTGCCAGCTCACCAATTCGGGACAGTGGCTACACCTTC. The V call is TRBV18, the J call TRBJ1-2, with 7 bases that match TRBD1. The junction had 4 bases not matched to a gene; V was cut back by 2 bases and J by 7 bases. Looked up from germline, CDR1 is KGHSH and CDR2 is LQKENI. CDR3 size: 13 residues.

The rearrangement links TRBV19 to TRBJ2-1; TRBD2 agrees at 8 bases. V trimming: 2 bases; J trimming: 4 bases; junction bases outside the gene matches: 7. CDR1 is LNHDA and CDR2 is SQIVND in the germline V gene (reference sequence). The CDR3 consists of 16 residues. CDR3 sequence (DNA): TGTGCCAGTAGTATAATGGGACTAGGAGAATACAATGAGCAGTTCTTC. It is translated as CASSIMGLGEYNEQFF. Full variable domain (rest looked up from reference TRBV19 and TRBJ2-1): DGGITQSPKYLFRKEGQNVTLSCEQNLNHDAMYWYRQDPGQGLRLIYYSQIVNDFQKGDIAEGYSVSREKKESFPLTVTSAQKNPTAFYLCASSIMGLGEYNEQFFGPGTRLTVL.

This chain connects TRBV27 to TRBJ2-1; D may be TRBD1 (5 bases). CDR3 length: 16 amino acids. Trimming took off 2 bases at V and 1 base at J, with 12 bases between the two ends. Germline loops: CDR1 MNHEY, CDR2 SMNVEV (reference sequence). The CDR3 spells CASSLRGRASYNEQFF. Here the CDR3 DNA reads TGTGCCAGCAGTTTAAGGGGCAGGGCGTCCTACAATGAGCAGTTCTTC.

V and J are TRBV10-3 and TRBJ1-2, with 11 bases matching TRBD1. Germline-derived CDR1 and CDR2 are ENHRY and SYGVKD. Trimming took 7 bases from V and 7 from J; bases not matched to a gene: 8. This CDR3 is 14 amino acids long. Here the CDR3 reads CAITQDRGQRGYTF. CDR3 bases: TGTGCCATCACCCAGGACAGGGGGCAGCGTGGCTACACCTTC.

The chain links TRBV5-1 to TRBJ1-1; possible D gene TRBD1, 6 bases. Germline V lookup: CDR1 SGHRS, CDR2 YFSETQ. Trimming stripped 4 bases from V and 3 bases from J, with 10 bases between. There are 13 residues in the CDR3. The CDR3, as DNA: TGCGCCAGCAGCGTTGACAGGCACACTGAAGCTTTCTTT. This translates into CASSVDRHTEAFF.

The chain uses TRBV4-1 and TRBJ2-1, with TRBD2 matching over 8 bases. V was pared by 1 base and J by 6 bases, with 20 bases of the junction left unmatched. Germline V gene sequence: CDR1 MGHRA, CDR2 YSYEKL. The CDR3 runs to 20 residues. The CDR3 region is CASSQGTLAGGLPKPNEQFF. The CDR3 DNA is TGCGCCAGCAGCCAAGGAACGCTCGCGGGAGGTCTACCTAAGCCCAATGAGCAGTTCTTC.

The chain recombines TRBV5-1 with TRBJ2-1; 10 nucleotides agree with TRBD1. CDR1 SGHRS and CDR2 YFSETQ come from the germline V gene. CDR3 size: 16 residues. V lost 4 bases and J lost 5; bases outside the gene matches: 9. The CDR3 DNA is TGCGCCAGCAGCAGCGGACAGGGGGGCGGCCACAATGAGCAGTTCTTC. Translation: CASSSGQGGGHNEQFF. The variable domain in full, completed from reference TRBV5-1 and TRBJ2-1, reads KAGVTQTPRYLIKTRGQQVTLSCSPISGHRSVSWYQQTPGQGLQFLFEYFSETQRNKGNFPGRFSGRQFSNSRSEMNVSTLELGDSALYLCASSSGQGGGHNEQFFGPGTRLTVL.

The gene calls are TRBV2 and TRBJ2-5; D gene uncertain. The CDR3 covers 13 residues. Per the germline V gene, CDR1 is SNHLY and CDR2 is FYNNEI. V shed 2 bases and J shed 7 bases, with 11 bases lying between them. CDR3 residues: CASSEQVLGTQYF. The CDR3 DNA reads TGTGCCAGCAGTGAACAGGTCTTGGGGACCCAGTACTTC.

J is TRBJ2-3 and V is TRBV2, with 7 bases identical to TRBD2. The V gene end was trimmed by 2 bases and the J gene end by 4 bases; junction bases not matched to a gene: 3. This CDR3 has 14 residues. The germline CDR1 and CDR2 sequences are SNHLY and FYNNEI. The CDR3: CASSESGGPDTQYF. The CDR3 bases are TGTGCCAGCAGTGAATCGGGAGGTCCAGATACGCAGTATTTT.